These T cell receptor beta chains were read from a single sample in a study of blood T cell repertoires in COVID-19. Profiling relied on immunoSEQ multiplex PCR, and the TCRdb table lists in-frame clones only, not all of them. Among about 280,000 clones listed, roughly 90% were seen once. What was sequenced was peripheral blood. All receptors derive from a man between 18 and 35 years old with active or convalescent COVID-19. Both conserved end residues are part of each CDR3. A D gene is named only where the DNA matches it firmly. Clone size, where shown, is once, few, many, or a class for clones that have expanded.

CASSSGPGTVLNTEAFF	TGTGCCAGCAGCTCCGGTCCCGGGACAGTTTTGAACACTGAAGCTTTCTTT	TRBD1	-	TRBV7-9	TRBJ1-1
CASSPRLAGPDTQYF	TGTGCCAGCAGTCCCCGACTAGCGGGGCCCGATACGCAGTATTTT	TRBD2	many	TRBV6-4	TRBJ2-3
CASSLRGGTGELFF	TGTGCCAGCAGCTTGCGGGGGGGGACCGGGGAGCTGTTTTTT	TRBD2	-	TRBV5-4	TRBJ2-2
CASSETGGFAGELFF	TGTGCCAGCAGTGAAACAGGGGGCTTCGCCGGGGAGCTGTTTTTT	TRBD1	-	TRBV2	TRBJ2-2
CASSLAGASGNTIYF	TGTGCCAGCAGCTTGGCCGGTGCTTCGGGAAACACCATATATTTT	-	-	TRBV5-6	TRBJ1-3
CASSEWGGGVTDTQYF	TGTGCCAGCAGTGAATGGGGGGGCGGGGTCACAGATACGCAGTATTTT	-	-	TRBV2	TRBJ2-3
CASSQVGQLKGNTIYF	TGCGCCAGCAGCCAAGTTGGGCAGCTAAAGGGAAACACCATATATTTT	-	-	TRBV4-1	TRBJ1-3
CASSWEGLQETQYF	TGTGCCAGCAGCTGGGAGGGACTACAAGAGACCCAGTACTTC	TRBD2	-	TRBV5-4	TRBJ2-5
CASGLSRVDEQYF	TGTGCCAGCGGTTTAAGCAGGGTCGACGAGCAGTACTTC	-	-	TRBV12-3/TRBV12-4	TRBJ2-7
CASSLLTSGGYEQYF	TGTGCCAGCAGCTTACTCACTAGCGGGGGCTACGAGCAGTACTTC	TRBD2	-	TRBV13	TRBJ2-7
CASSLSGLAGSYEQYF	TGTGCCAGCAGTCTCTCGGGACTAGCGGGGTCATACGAGCAGTACTTC	TRBD2	once	TRBV27	TRBJ2-7
CASGQGPYGYTF	TGTGCCAGCGGACAGGGGCCCTATGGCTACACCTTC	TRBD1	-	TRBV5-6	TRBJ1-2
CASSQDRQRGPYEQYF	TGTGCCAGCAGCCAAGACCGTCAGCGGGGCCCATACGAGCAGTACTTC	TRBD2	-	TRBV14	TRBJ2-7
CASSLAGLAGGRTGELFF	TGTGCCAGCAGCTTAGCTGGACTAGCGGGGGGGCGGACCGGGGAGCTGTTTTTT	TRBD2	once	TRBV7-2	TRBJ2-2
CASSSDSYEKLFF	TGTGCCAGCAGTTCGGACAGTTATGAAAAACTGTTTTTT	-	-	TRBV7-9	TRBJ1-4
CASSSLSGGGTGANVLTF	TGTGCCAGCAGCTCCTTAAGTGGCGGGGGAACTGGGGCCAACGTCCTGACTTTC	TRBD2	-	TRBV7-9	TRBJ2-6
CASTMGLEGSEKLFF	TGCGCCAGCACCATGGGACTCGAGGGCAGTGAAAAACTGTTTTTT	-	-	TRBV10-2	TRBJ1-4
CASSLQGAAGNTIYF	TGTGCCAGCAGCTTACAGGGGGCCGCGGGAAACACCATATATTTT	TRBD1	few	TRBV7-2	TRBJ1-3
CASRTSGETRRGTDTQYF	TGTGCCAGCAGGACTAGCGGCGAAACCCGACGGGGCACAGATACGCAGTATTTT	TRBD2	-	TRBV3-1/TRBV3-2	TRBJ2-3
CASSSTSGGAVEQYF	TGTGCCAGCAGCTCAACTAGCGGGGGGGCGGTCGAGCAGTACTTC	TRBD2	-	TRBV7-6	TRBJ2-7
CASSQSPGLAGQETQYF	TGCGCCAGCAGCCAATCTCCGGGACTAGCGGGGCAAGAGACCCAGTACTTC	TRBD2	-	TRBV4-3	TRBJ2-5
CASSEKGAVSNQPQHF	TGTGCCAGCAGTGAAAAGGGGGCGGTCAGCAATCAGCCCCAGCATTTT	TRBD1	-	TRBV25-1	TRBJ1-5
CSIRQIVGYTF	TGCAGCATACGACAGATTGTTGGCTACACCTTC	-	-	TRBV29-1	TRBJ1-2
CASTTGGLVTEAFF	TGTGCCAGCACGACAGGGGGTTTGGTTACTGAAGCTTTCTTT	TRBD1	-	TRBV13	TRBJ1-1